This is a list of T cell receptor beta chains from one sample in a study of control samples from healthy donors and cancer patients. The method was immunoSEQ multiplex PCR; TCRdb's version includes in-frame clones alone and lacks a portion of them. This table has 190,000 or so clones, over 85% appearing once. The sample consisted of blood. The receptors here all came from a man in his late teens or twenties in good health. The CDR3 runs from the conserved cysteine through the conserved F or W. Each record gives: V gene, J gene, CDR3 protein.

>TRBV5-6|TRBJ2-3
CASSLDPSSSTDTQYF
>TRBV24-1|TRBJ2-5
CATGTSGRETQYF
>TRBV23-1|TRBJ1-1
CASTQQGMNTEAFF
>TRBV6-6|TRBJ1-2
CASRRGTAYGYTF
>TRBV4-1|TRBJ1-2
CASSQAAGANYGYTF
>TRBV9|TRBJ1-1
CASSPIPLSRATEAFF
>TRBV27|TRBJ2-1
CASSLYGQGAGEQFF
>TRBV4-2|TRBJ1-2
CASSQDDGTGLNYGYTF
>TRBV5-1|TRBJ2-3
CASSWGLVGDTQYF
>TRBV5-4|TRBJ2-5
CASSLRLAGQETQYF
>TRBV12-3/TRBV12-4|TRBJ2-2
CASSLGAWELFF
>TRBV5-1|TRBJ1-3
CASAPAPGNTIYF
>TRBV24-1|TRBJ1-1
CATSDSRRATEAFF
>TRBV29-1|TRBJ1-2
CSVEVYGRVPYGYTF
>TRBV7-8|TRBJ1-2
CASSPVTGRIFYGYTF
>TRBV5-1|TRBJ2-7
CASSRQGTYEQYF
>TRBV19|TRBJ1-1
CASMFGGQTNTEAFF
>TRBV6-4|TRBJ1-4
CASSKQLAPNEKLFF
>TRBV9|TRBJ2-2
CASSVGPSGNTGELFF
>TRBV19|TRBJ1-4
CASSTGAREKLFF
>TRBV6-2/TRBV6-3|TRBJ1-6
CASSLFRVSPLHF
>TRBV19|TRBJ1-3
CASRGQGAAGNTIYF
>TRBV2|TRBJ1-1
CASSVTIPGQEAFF
>TRBV6-5|TRBJ1-6
CASRRGAGNNSPLHF
>TRBV18|TRBJ2-5
CASSPRTSGGPITETQYF
>TRBV7-2|TRBJ2-2
CASSLITGEGGELFF
>TRBV10-3|TRBJ1-1
CAISEGLGAFF
>TRBV27|TRBJ2-7
CASSLSELGEQYF
>TRBV5-1|TRBJ2-7
CASSPGHRISYEQYF
>TRBV4-1|TRBJ2-7
CASSQASGGTYEQYF
>TRBV20-1|TRBJ2-3
CSASSAGVTDTQYF
>TRBV28|TRBJ2-7
CASSLSPRGSYEQYF
>TRBV5-6|TRBJ1-2
CASSVPRVSYGYTF
>TRBV12-5|TRBJ1-4
CASGPAFTERVEKLFF
>TRBV5-1|TRBJ1-1
CASSGQDGLNTEAFF
>TRBV18|TRBJ1-2
CASSPDALYGYTF
>TRBV28|TRBJ1-4
CASSVRDRGELFF
>TRBV19|TRBJ1-1
CASSHINMNTEAFF
>TRBV5-1|TRBJ2-5
CASSFWAGRGTQYF
>TRBV6-6|TRBJ1-5
CASSFLDSNQPQHF
>TRBV7-8|TRBJ2-7
CASSVTLRGRYEQYF
>TRBV7-8|TRBJ2-7
CASSLMGTATYEQYF
>TRBV5-1|TRBJ1-1
CASSLDIGGTEAFF
>TRBV2|TRBJ2-7
CASSDQGQTYEQYF
>TRBV19|TRBJ2-2
CASSRGGTGELFF
>TRBV28|TRBJ1-1
CASSSPPGGDTEAFF
>TRBV7-8|TRBJ2-1
CASIKGQGSYNEQFF
>TRBV7-3|TRBJ2-1
CASSLTGGRLAGDSYNEQFF
>TRBV2|TRBJ1-2
CASSVAEHYGYTF
>TRBV6-5|TRBJ2-5
CATSPLNQETQYF
>TRBV24-1|TRBJ1-6
CATSAGTGVSPLHF
>TRBV13|TRBJ1-5
CASSLGGYRDQPQHF
>TRBV9|TRBJ1-2
CASSVRDGFGKGYTF